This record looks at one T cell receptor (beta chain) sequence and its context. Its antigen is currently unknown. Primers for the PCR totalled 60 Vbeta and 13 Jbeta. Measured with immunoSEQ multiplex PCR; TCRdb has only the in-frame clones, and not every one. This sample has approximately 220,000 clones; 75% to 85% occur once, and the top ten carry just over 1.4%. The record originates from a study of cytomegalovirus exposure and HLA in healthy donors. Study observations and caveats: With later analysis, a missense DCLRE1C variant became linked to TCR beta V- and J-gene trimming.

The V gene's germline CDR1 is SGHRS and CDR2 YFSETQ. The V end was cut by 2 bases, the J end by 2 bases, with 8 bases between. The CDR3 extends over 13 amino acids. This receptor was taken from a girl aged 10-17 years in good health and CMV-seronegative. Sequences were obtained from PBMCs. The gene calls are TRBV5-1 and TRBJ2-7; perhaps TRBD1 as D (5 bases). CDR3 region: CASSFYRPYEQYF. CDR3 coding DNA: TGCGCCAGCAGCTTTTACAGGCCCTACGAGCAGTACTTC.